This record concerns one TCR beta chain sequence. Its target is not known. The data are from a study of shared clonotypes between healthy human individuals. The overall study: Used for every donor were three CD4 naive, three CD4 memory, two CD8 naive and one CD8 memory plate.

Here immunoSEQ multiplex PCR was the method, and the copy in TCRdb shows in-frame clones only, minus some. Altogether about a million clones are present, 60% to 85% being singletons, with the ten largest covering about 1.5%. The V gene lost 0 bases and the J gene lost 1 base, with 12 bases spanning the gap. The CDR3 consists of 16 residues. Per the germline V gene, CDR1 is MNHEY and CDR2 is SVGAGI. General study results and limits: Naive CD4 clonotypes overlapped across a few donors at around 5%. Rarefaction revealed incomplete sorted-subset sequencing despite large depth.

Donors comprised only Caucasian adults living in Nashville, Tennessee. V and J are TRBV6-5 and TRBJ2-5; possible D gene TRBD1, 6 bases. The specimen sequenced was memory CD4+ T cells sorted from blood. Subset here: CD45RA-negative fraction. The clonotype comes from a young man in good health. In nucleotides, the CDR3 is TGTGCCAGCAGTTACTCGGGACAATTAAGCCAAGAGACCCAGTACTTC. Translating it yields CASSYSGQLSQETQYF.